One sample yielded the 2 T cell receptor beta chains listed below, sequenced in a study of T cell responses to AZD1222 COVID-19 vaccine. The data were produced by immunoSEQ multiplex PCR, yet TCRdb's version contains in-frame clones alone and is incomplete. The sample consists of tens of thousands of clones, 80% to 95% of them appearing once. This specimen consisted of peripheral blood, obtained 28 days after the second AZD1222 dose. The receptors stem from an adult who received the AZD1222 COVID-19 vaccine.

This chain uses TRBV20-1 with TRBJ2-5, with 8 bases fitting TRBD1. CDR3 size: 14 residues. The J segment lost 6 bases and the V segment lost 3 bases, leaving 9 bases of the junction unmatched. The germline CDR1 and CDR2 sequences are DFQATT and SNEGSKA (reference sequence). The CDR3 region has the DNA TGCAGTGCTAGTCACGGGACAGGTGGGAAGACCCAGTACTTC. This translates into CSASHGTGGKTQYF.

This chain uses TRBV30 with TRBJ1-1, with no clear D. The ends were cut back, 4 bases at V and 1 base at J, with 13 bases in the middle. The V gene's germline CDR1 is GTSNPN and CDR2 SVGIG (reference sequence). The CDR3 covers 14 residues. The chain's CDR3 is CAWMSLRANTEAFF. The CDR3 DNA is TGTGCCTGGATGTCGTTAAGGGCGAACACTGAAGCTTTCTTT.